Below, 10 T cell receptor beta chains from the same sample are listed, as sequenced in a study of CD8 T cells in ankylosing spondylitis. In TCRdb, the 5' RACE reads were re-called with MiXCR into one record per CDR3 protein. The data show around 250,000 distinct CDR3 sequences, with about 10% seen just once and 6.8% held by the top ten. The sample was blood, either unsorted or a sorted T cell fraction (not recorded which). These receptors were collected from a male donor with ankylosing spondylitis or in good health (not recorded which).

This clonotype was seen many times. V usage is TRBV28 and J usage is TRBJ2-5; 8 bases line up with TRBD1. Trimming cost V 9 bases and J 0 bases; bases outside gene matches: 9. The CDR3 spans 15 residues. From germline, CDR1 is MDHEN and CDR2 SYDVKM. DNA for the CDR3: TGTGCCAGTTCAAAGGACAGGGTTTACCAAGAGACCCAGTACTTC. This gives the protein CASSKDRVYQETQYF. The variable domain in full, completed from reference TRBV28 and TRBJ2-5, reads DVKVTQSSRYLVKRTGEKVFLECVQDMDHENMFWYRQDPGLGLRLIYFSYDVKMKEKGDIPEGYSVSREKKERFSLILESASTNQTSMYLCASSKDRVYQETQYFGPGTRLLVL.

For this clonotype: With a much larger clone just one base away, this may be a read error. In nucleotides, the CDR3 is TGCCCCAGCAGCTTGGTGGGACTAGCGACTGATACGCAGTATTTT. It specifies CPSSLVGLATDTQYF. The V call is TRBV5-1, the J call TRBJ2-3; 10 nucleotides line up with TRBD2. Germline values: CDR1 SGHRS, CDR2 YFSETQ. The CDR3 runs 15 residues. Variable domain in full (rest from reference TRBV5-1 and TRBJ2-3): KAGVTQTPRYLIKTRGQQVTLSCSPISGHRSVSWYQQTPGQGLQFLFEYFSETQRNKGNFPGRFSGRQFSNSRSEMNVSTLELGDSALYLCPSSLVGLATDTQYFGPGTRLTVL.

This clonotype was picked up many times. The CDR3 sequence is CSARVTEINEQFF. The CDR3 DNA is TGCAGTGCTAGAGTGACAGAAATCAATGAGCAGTTCTTC. The J gene is TRBJ2-1, the V gene TRBV20-1, with D perhaps matching TRBD1 (5 bases). The length of the CDR3 is 13 residues. The germline gives CDR1 DFQATT, CDR2 SNEGSKA (reference sequence). V was pared by 1 base and J by 6 bases, with 10 bases between.

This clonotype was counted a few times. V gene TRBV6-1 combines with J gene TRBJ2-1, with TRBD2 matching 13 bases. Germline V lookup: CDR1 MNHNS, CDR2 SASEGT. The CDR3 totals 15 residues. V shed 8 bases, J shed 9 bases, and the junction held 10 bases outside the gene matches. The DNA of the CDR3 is TGTGCCAGCGGAACTAGCGGGGGGGCTCGGAGTGAGCAGTTCTTC. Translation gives CASGTSGGARSEQFF.

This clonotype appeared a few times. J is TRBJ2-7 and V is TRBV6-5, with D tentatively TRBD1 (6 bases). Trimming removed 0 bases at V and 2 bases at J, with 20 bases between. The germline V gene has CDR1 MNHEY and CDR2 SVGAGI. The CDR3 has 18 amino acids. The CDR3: CASSYSSPRRGQAYEQYF. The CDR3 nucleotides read TGTGCCAGCAGTTACTCATCCCCTCGCAGGGGCCAGGCCTACGAGCAGTACTTC.

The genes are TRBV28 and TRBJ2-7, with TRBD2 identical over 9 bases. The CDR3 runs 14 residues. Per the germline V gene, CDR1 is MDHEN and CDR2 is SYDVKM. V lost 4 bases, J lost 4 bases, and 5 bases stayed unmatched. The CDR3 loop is CASSYLAGVYEQYF. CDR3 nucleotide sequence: TGTGCCAGCAGTTATTTAGCGGGAGTGTACGAGCAGTACTTC.

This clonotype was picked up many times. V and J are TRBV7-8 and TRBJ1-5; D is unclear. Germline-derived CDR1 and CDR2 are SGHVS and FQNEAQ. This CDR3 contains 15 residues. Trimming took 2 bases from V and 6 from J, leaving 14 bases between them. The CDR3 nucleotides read TGTGCCAGCAGCTTAATTTCGGGGAGTGGTCAGCCCCAGCATTTT. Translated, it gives CASSLISGSGQPQHF. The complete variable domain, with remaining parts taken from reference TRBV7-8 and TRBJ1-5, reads GAGVSQSPRYKVAKRGQDVALRCDPISGHVSLFWYQQALGQGPEFLTYFQNEAQLDKSGLPSDRFFAERPEGSVSTLKIQRTQQEDSAVYLCASSLISGSGQPQHFGDGTRLSIL.

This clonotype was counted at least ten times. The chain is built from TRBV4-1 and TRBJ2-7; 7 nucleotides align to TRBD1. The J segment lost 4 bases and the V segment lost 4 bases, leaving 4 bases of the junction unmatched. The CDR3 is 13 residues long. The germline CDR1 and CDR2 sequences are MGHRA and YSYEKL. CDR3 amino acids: CASSLRQGYEQYF. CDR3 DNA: TGCGCCAGCAGCCTCAGACAGGGTTACGAGCAGTACTTC.

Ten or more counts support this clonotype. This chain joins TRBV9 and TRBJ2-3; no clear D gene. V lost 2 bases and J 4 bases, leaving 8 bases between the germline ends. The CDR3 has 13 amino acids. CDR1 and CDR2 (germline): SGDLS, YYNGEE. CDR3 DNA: TGTGCCAGCAGCGTCAAGGGTGCAGATACGCAGTATTTT. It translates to CASSVKGADTQYF.

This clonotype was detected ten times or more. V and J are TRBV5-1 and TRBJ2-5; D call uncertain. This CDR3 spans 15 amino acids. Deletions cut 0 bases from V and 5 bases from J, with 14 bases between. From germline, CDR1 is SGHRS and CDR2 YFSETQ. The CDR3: CASSLDYRVWETQYF. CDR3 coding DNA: TGCGCCAGCAGCTTGGACTATAGGGTTTGGGAGACCCAGTACTTC.